These T cell receptor beta chains were read from a single sample in a study of yellow fever vaccine responses in identical twins. In TCRdb, the RT-PCR reads were re-called with MiXCR into one record per CDR3 protein. The sample yields several thousand distinct CDR3 sequences, more than 75% seen once. Source: T cells from blood (PBMCs), unsorted or a sorted subset (not recorded which), taken before or after yellow fever vaccination (not recorded which). These receptors were taken from a woman between 18 and 29 years old who received the yellow fever vaccine. Each CDR3 is given without its conserved first and last residue.

v_gene,j_gene,CDR3aa
TRBV5-5,TRBJ2-3,ASSLGAGGRTDTQY
TRBV4-3,TRBJ2-1,ASSQVSGVGSYNEQF
TRBV24-1,TRBJ2-7,ATSDPGRAYEQY
TRBV11-2,TRBJ2-2,ASSFQQNTGELF
TRBV10-3,TRBJ1-1,AISLSPTGNTEAF
TRBV29-1,TRBJ2-7,SVSGTMFNEQY
TRBV29-1,TRBJ2-3,SGRQGSTDTQY
TRBV19,TRBJ2-7,ASSLGRAPLDEQY
TRBV15,TRBJ1-1,ATSREVQVVNTEAF
TRBV9,TRBJ2-7,ASSVVSGQGVHEQY
TRBV5-6,TRBJ1-5,ASSHSNQPQH
TRBV11-2,TRBJ2-3,ASSFPGQGTDTQY
TRBV4-2,TRBJ2-7,ASSQVAGSSYEQY
TRBV29-1,TRBJ2-1,SVRQVHEQF
TRBV2,TRBJ1-5,ASSSDRGGISNQPQH